Reported below is one T cell receptor (beta chain). What this receptor recognizes is not known. Per-base quality was not reported, and no clone a single base away is much larger than it. TCR beta CDR3 regions were sequenced from DNA using the immunoSEQ Assay. In the authors' own workflow: T cell density was computed as TCR beta template counts normalized to usable DNA estimated by amplifying housekeeping genes. Richness was estimated with the preseqR package, extrapolating to 400,000 templates for PBMC samples and 120,000 templates for tissue samples. Clonality was defined by subtracting Pielou's evenness from one. Tissue-enriched TCRs were identified by differential abundance testing using productive amino-acid clonotypes, minimum total count 5 and alpha 0.1. The Jaccard Index and the Morisita Overlap Index were used to measure how much the repertoires overlapped between compartments. TCR beta CDR3s were clustered by GLIPH together with public tetramer-defined viral CDR3s, and at least three viral sequences plus V-gene enrichment were required for viral motifs. Not all clones reach the TCRdb copy of this immuneACCESS table, which keeps in-frame sequences only. Checked studies attribute under half of the gap to unresolved V genes and leave the rest unexplained. The D gene and trimming were derived from the DNA, and the V and J assignments and clone size from that table. This sample is represented by about 54,000 clones; approximately 80% of them were singletons. The ten largest account for 20% of the sample.

This specimen belongs to a study of T cells in localized non-small cell lung cancer (dated by TCRdb to the early 2020s). With regard to the full study: T cell repertoires of about 230 early-stage NSCLC patients were analyzed, with tumors being compared against uninvolved tumor-adjacent lungs. All 230 or so NSCLC patients in the cohort were treatment-naive and had localized lung tumors that were resected. Of the NSCLC patients, fewer than 150 were male and about a hundred were female, and the mean age was around 70 years. Overall results and qualifications from the work: Because the study design was exploratory, TCR variables were selected using unadjusted p-values without false-discovery rate correction. Because multi-region tumor sequencing was not performed, intratumor heterogeneity could not be ruled out. The highest T cell clonality was observed in uninvolved tumor-adjacent lung, where clonality exceeded that of tumor, suggesting that antigenic responses were more focused in uninvolved tumor-adjacent lung. A median of around 57 of the top 100 tumor clones turned up in the paired uninvolved adjacent lung, and 28 of those clones also ranked among the top 100 of that same adjacent lung. Longer overall survival was associated with higher T cell density in blood, whereas shorter survival was associated with higher clonality in adjacent lung.

Trimming removed 0 bases from V and 8 bases from J, leaving 15 bases between the germline ends. Based on the germline V gene (reference sequence), the CDR1 and CDR2 sequences are SGHNT and YYREEE. Inclusive of the bounding cysteine and phenylalanine, the CDR3 is 15 residues long. Just CDR3 DNA is preserved here, 45 bases in frame from base 1. At diagnosis, peripheral blood, uninvolved tumor-adjacent lung and tumor were collected and were preserved as a mix of fresh-frozen and FFPE material. For TCR repertoire profiling, blood samples were analyzed in the form of peripheral blood mononuclear cells. This chain joins TRBV5-4 to TRBJ2-1, with TRBD1 as a weak D call on 6 bases. This receptor was identified in an older female donor with stage II squamous cell lung carcinoma. This material consisted of peripheral blood, taken before any cancer treatment. CDR3 loop: CASSLVNRVEDEQFF. The DNA is as follows: TGTGCCAGCAGCTTGGTTAACAGGGTGGAGGATGAGCAGTTCTTC.